These 3 T cell receptor beta chains share one sample of origin, sequenced in a study of cytomegalovirus exposure and HLA in healthy donors. Primers included in the PCR were 60 Vbeta and 13 Jbeta primers. Data came from immunoSEQ multiplex PCR; TCRdb stores just in-frame clones and leaves some out. The table shows some 130,000 clones, with 80% occurring only once. What was sequenced was PBMCs. Receptors originate from a young man in good health and CMV-seronegative.

This clone was seen a few times. The rearrangement uses TRBV10-3 and TRBJ1-1; maybe TRBD1 (5 bases). The germline V gene has CDR1 ENHRY and CDR2 SYGVKD. The V end lost 10 bases, the J end lost 6 bases, and 18 bases lay between the germline ends. The CDR3 contains 13 residues. CDR3 in amino acids: CATEGRLAAEAFF. The CDR3 DNA follows: TGTGCCACCGAGGGACGGCTAGCGGCTGAAGCTTTCTTT.

The V call is TRBV19, the J call TRBJ1-1; D perhaps matches TRBD1 (6 bases). Germline V gives CDR1 LNHDA, CDR2 SQIVND (reference sequence). The ends were cut back, 3 bases at V and 3 bases at J, with 11 bases in the middle. The CDR3 extends over 14 amino acids. Here the CDR3 reads CASSMDRYDTEAFF. As DNA, the CDR3 is TGTGCCAGTAGTATGGACAGATACGACACTGAAGCTTTCTTT.

The chain recombines TRBV5-6 with TRBJ1-2; D is unclear. This CDR3 spans 15 amino acids. The V gene lost 0 bases and the J gene lost 4 bases, with 13 bases spanning the gap. Germline CDR1 SGHDT, CDR2 YYEEEE. CDR3 loop: CASSLAGMETYGYTF. DNA for the CDR3: TGTGCCAGCAGCTTGGCCGGGATGGAAACCTATGGCTACACCTTC.